These 21 T cell receptor beta chains share one sample of origin, sequenced in a study of blood T cell repertoires in COVID-19. Data came from immunoSEQ multiplex PCR; TCRdb stores just in-frame clones and leaves some out. The sample shows 95,000 to 150,000 clones, 60% to 80% of them seen only once. Sequencing was done on a sample of peripheral blood. The receptors were gathered from a human donor in a cohort sampled during active COVID-19.

V usage is TRBV28 and J usage is TRBJ2-1; TRBD2 agrees at 13 bases. Trimming at V came to 2 bases and at J to 10 bases, leaving 8 bases not matched to a gene. The length of the CDR3 is 16 residues. The V gene's germline CDR1 is MDHEN and CDR2 SYDVKM. CDR3 loop: CASSLTSGRALGEQFF. DNA for the CDR3: TGTGCCAGCAGTTTAACTAGCGGGAGGGCCCTCGGGGAGCAGTTCTTC.

The J gene is TRBJ2-1, the V gene TRBV9, with 11 bases fitting TRBD2. The germline gives CDR1 SGDLS, CDR2 YYNGEE. The CDR3 is 13 residues long. J gave up 10 bases and V 4 bases, and 4 bases lay outside the gene matches. CDR3 DNA sequence: TGTGCCAGCAGCACTCGACTAGCGGGAGAGCAGTTCTTC. Translated, it gives CASSTRLAGEQFF. Full variable domain (missing parts from reference TRBV9 and TRBJ2-1): DSGVTQTPKHLITATGQRVTLRCSPRSGDLSVYWYQQSLDQGLQFLIQYYNGEERAKGNILERFSAQQFPDLHSELNLSSLELGDSALYFCASSTRLAGEQFFGPGTRLTVL.

The chain links TRBV2 to TRBJ1-5; D gene ambiguous. Germline lookup yields CDR1 SNHLY and CDR2 FYNNEI. The CDR3 is 14 amino acids. The V and J ends lost 3 bases and 4 bases respectively, with 10 bases between them. CDR3 DNA: TGTGCCAGCAGTGAGACCCGGGGAAATCAGCCCCAGCATTTT. It specifies CASSETRGNQPQHF.

This clone has more than one count but fewer than ten. This chain uses TRBV5-1 with TRBJ1-1; no firm D call. Germline assignment: CDR1 SGHRS and CDR2 YFSETQ. The CDR3 is 14 residues long. V was shortened by 0 bases and J by 4 bases, with 10 bases between the two germline ends. The CDR3 DNA reads TGCGCCAGCAGCTTGGTGGAGGGTCCCACTGAAGCTTTCTTT. It codes for CASSLVEGPTEAFF.

The V and J genes are TRBV14 and TRBJ2-1, with D possibly being TRBD2 (6 bases). This CDR3 spans 13 amino acids. V was pared by 6 bases and J by 9 bases, with 15 bases between. The germline V gene has CDR1 SGHDN and CDR2 FVKESK. CDR3: CASSRRDSGEQFF. The CDR3 DNA follows: TGTGCCAGCAGTCGCCGGGACTCCGGTGAGCAGTTCTTC.

The genes are TRBV28 and TRBJ1-4, with TRBD1 identical over 7 bases. V trimming: 6 bases; J trimming: 0 bases; junction bases outside the gene matches: 4. The CDR3 length is 15 residues. CDR1 and CDR2 from the germline V gene are MDHEN and SYDVKM. The CDR3 nucleotides are TGTGCCAGCAGGCTGACAGGGACAACTAATGAAAAACTGTTTTTT. Protein: CASRLTGTTNEKLFF.

In this sample, this clone turned up once. The V call is TRBV28, the J call TRBJ1-2; D is unclear. The V end was cut by 4 bases, the J end by 5 bases, with 8 bases between. The germline CDR1 and CDR2 sequences are MDHEN and SYDVKM. The CDR3 loop spans 12 amino acids. Here the CDR3 DNA reads TGTGCCAGCAGTTCTAGGATTTATGGCTACACCTTC. Translation: CASSSRIYGYTF.

This clone has a single count. The gene calls are TRBV4-1 and TRBJ2-7; 12 bases are shared with TRBD2. The germline gives CDR1 MGHRA, CDR2 YSYEKL. The CDR3 totals 16 residues. V gave up 5 bases and J gave up 7 bases; unmatched junction bases: 12. The CDR3, as DNA: TGCGCCAGCAGCTTCCGACCTAGCGGGGGGGTGGAGGAGCAGTACTTC. Translating gives CASSFRPSGGVEEQYF.

The chain uses TRBV19 and TRBJ1-5, with D uncertain. CDR3 size: 16 residues. The germline gives CDR1 LNHDA, CDR2 SQIVND (reference sequence). V dropped 1 base and J dropped 1 base, with 11 bases sitting between them. The CDR3 bases are TGTGCCAGTAGTATAGCCCTGACTGGAAGCAATCAGCCCCAGCATTTT. Residues: CASSIALTGSNQPQHF.

The V call is TRBV24-1, the J call TRBJ2-7; 7 positions match TRBD1. In germline, CDR1 is KGHDR, CDR2 SFDVKD. The CDR3 totals 13 residues. Trimming removed 9 bases from V and 2 bases from J; junction bases left unmatched: 6. This chain's CDR3 is CATEDRQTYEQYF. The CDR3, as DNA: TGTGCCACCGAGGACAGGCAGACCTACGAGCAGTACTTC.

The chain has TRBV12-3 or TRBV12-4 and TRBJ2-7; 10 nucleotides line up with TRBD1. V lost 5 bases, J lost 4 bases, and 2 bases stayed unmatched. This CDR3 is built from 13 residues. In DNA form, the CDR3 reads TGTGCCAGCAGTGGACAGGGGGAGTACGAGCAGTACTTC. Its translation: CASSGQGEYEQYF.

V and J are TRBV9 and TRBJ1-1; 8 bases match TRBD1. Per the germline V gene, CDR1 is SGDLS and CDR2 is YYNGEE. V lost 0 bases, J lost 3 bases, and 7 bases stayed unmatched. The CDR3 is 16 residues long. The CDR3 nucleotides are TGTGCCAGCAGCGTAGTAGGTCCAGGGGGCTACACTGAAGCTTTCTTT. It translates to CASSVVGPGGYTEAFF.

V and J are TRBV4-1 and TRBJ1-1; D unresolved. Germline CDR1 reads MGHRA; CDR2 reads YSYEKL. The CDR3 spans 14 residues. Trimming removed 4 bases from V and 0 bases from J, with 9 bases in between. The CDR3 coding sequence is TGCGCCAGCAGCCGGGAGGGCCTGAACACTGAAGCTTTCTTT. This codes for CASSREGLNTEAFF.

The chain recombines TRBV11-1 with TRBJ1-1, with D uncertain. Trimming stripped 1 base from V and 8 bases from J, with 11 bases between. The V gene's germline CDR1 is SGHAT and CDR2 FQDESV (reference sequence). The CDR3 length is 13 residues. In DNA form, the CDR3 reads TGTGCCAGCAGCTTAGGTCCTCTAAAGGAAGCTTTCTTT. This sequence encodes CASSLGPLKEAFF.

The gene calls are TRBV15 and TRBJ1-2; 10 bases are shared with TRBD1. J gave up 5 bases and V 0 bases, and 6 bases lay outside the gene matches. The CDR3 has 16 amino acids. Germline V gene sequence: CDR1 LNHNV, CDR2 YYDKDF (reference sequence). CDR3 amino acids: CATSRDLGTGVYGYTF. CDR3 DNA: TGTGCCACCAGCAGAGATCTCGGGACAGGGGTGTATGGCTACACCTTC.

V and J are TRBV28 and TRBJ2-5; weak D call: TRBD2 (6 bases). V lost 5 bases and J lost 5, with 18 bases in between. The CDR3 spans 15 residues. Per the germline V gene, CDR1 is MDHEN and CDR2 is SYDVKM. CDR3 sequence reads: CASSPGLVEGETQYF. The CDR3 DNA reads TGTGCCAGCAGTCCGGGACTCGTCGAGGGGGAGACCCAGTACTTC. Complete variable domain (other parts from reference TRBV28 and TRBJ2-5): DVKVTQSSRYLVKRTGEKVFLECVQDMDHENMFWYRQDPGLGLRLIYFSYDVKMKEKGDIPEGYSVSREKKERFSLILESASTNQTSMYLCASSPGLVEGETQYFGPGTRLLVL.

The V gene is TRBV5-4, the J gene TRBJ1-5; D is unclear. The germline gives CDR1 SGHNT, CDR2 YYREEE (reference sequence). V lost 4 bases, J lost 5 bases, and 16 bases lay in between. The CDR3 totals 15 residues. The CDR3 loop reads CASSVYGLGDQPQHF. DNA of the CDR3: TGTGCCAGCAGCGTATACGGACTTGGCGATCAGCCCCAGCATTTT.

V usage is TRBV9 and J usage is TRBJ2-7, with TRBD1 identical over 8 bases. Germline CDR1 is SGDLS and CDR2 is YYNGEE. Trimming cost V 4 bases and J 1 base; bases outside gene matches: 7. CDR3 length: 15 residues. CDR3 amino acids: CASSPVGDRSYEQYF. The CDR3 DNA reads TGTGCCAGCAGCCCGGTAGGGGACAGGTCCTACGAGCAGTACTTC.

This rearrangement joins TRBV10-1 to TRBJ1-1; 10 positions agree with TRBD1. Germline trimming cut 3 bases from V and 11 bases from J; bases unmatched to any gene: 9. CDR3 size: 14 residues. Germline V gene lookup returns CDR1 WNHNN and CDR2 SYGVQD (reference sequence). CDR3 amino acids: CASSDPGTGDMAFF. CDR3 bases: TGCGCCAGCAGTGACCCCGGGACAGGGGATATGGCTTTCTTT.

The chain carries TRBV6-6 and TRBJ1-1, with a weak D call TRBD1 (5 bases). The CDR3 sequence is 14 residues long. Germline CDR1 MNHNY, CDR2 SVGAGI (reference sequence). With 6 bases removed from V and 2 bases from J, the gap between germline ends came to 13 bases. CDR3 protein: CASSPDIRNTEAFF. CDR3 coding DNA: TGTGCCAGCAGCCCGGACATTAGAAACACTGAAGCTTTCTTT.

The chain recombines TRBV24-1 with TRBJ2-7; 11 bases map to TRBD1. V gave up 5 bases and J gave up 0 bases; unmatched junction bases: 5. The CDR3 runs 16 residues. Germline lookup yields CDR1 KGHDR and CDR2 SFDVKD. For the CDR3, the DNA is TGTGCCACCAGTGGCGGTGGGACAGGGGGCTCCTACGAGCAGTACTTC. Residues: CATSGGGTGGSYEQYF.